This T cell receptor (beta chain) is drawn from a study of tumor-infiltrating lymphocytes in primary liver carcinoma. Looking at the study overall: Tumor stage was T1-T3 N0M0, and tumor size was about 4 to 11 cm across.

Co-extraction of RNA and DNA was performed on roughly 17-32 mg of unsorted bulk tissue. The CDR3 length is 14 residues. Germline V CDR1 and CDR2: MNHEY, SVGAGI. Starting from roughly 0.5 ug of total RNA, TCR beta cDNA was produced with a primer in the constant region. Three nested multiplex PCR rounds, a slightly modified ARM-PCR, produced the libraries for TCR beta. TRBV1-TRBV30 forward primers paired with a C-beta reverse primer drove the first two PCR rounds, roughly 9 cycles each. TCRdb independently ran MiXCR on the multiplex PCR reads; one entry per CDR3 protein. Found here are 75,000 to 80,000 distinct CDR3 sequences, about 75% of them singletons; the top ten hold more than 25%. Comment on this clonotype: Its antigen is currently unknown. Mismatch with germline at one junction end may stem from a read error.

Study-level points and caveats: Significantly larger top-250-clone fractions were found in tumors than in blood (p = 0.039).

The receptor was derived from a man aged 35-49 years with primary liver carcinoma and hepatitis B virus infection. The chain combines TRBV6-5 with TRBJ1-1; 7 positions agree with TRBD1. The sequenced material came from tumor-adjacent normal liver tissue. The CDR3 DNA reads as TGTGCCAGCAGTGTGACAGGGAAGGACACTGAAGCTTCCTTT. Its protein product is CASSVTGKDTEASF.